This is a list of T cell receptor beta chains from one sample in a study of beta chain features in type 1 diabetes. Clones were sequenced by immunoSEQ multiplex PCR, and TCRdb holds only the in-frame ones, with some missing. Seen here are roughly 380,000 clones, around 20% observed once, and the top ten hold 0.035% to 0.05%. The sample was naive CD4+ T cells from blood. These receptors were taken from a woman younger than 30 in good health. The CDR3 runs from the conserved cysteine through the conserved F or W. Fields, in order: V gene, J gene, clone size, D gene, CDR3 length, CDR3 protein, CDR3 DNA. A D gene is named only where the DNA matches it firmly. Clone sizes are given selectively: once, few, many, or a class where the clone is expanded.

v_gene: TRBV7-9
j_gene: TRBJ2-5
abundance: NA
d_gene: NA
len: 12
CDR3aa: CASSPGFETQYF
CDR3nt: TGTGCCAGCAGCCCAGGGTTTGAGACCCAGTACTTC

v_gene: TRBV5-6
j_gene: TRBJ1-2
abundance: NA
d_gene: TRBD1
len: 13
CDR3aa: CASSPTGVYGYTF
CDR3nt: TGTGCCAGCAGCCCGACAGGGGTATATGGCTACACCTTC

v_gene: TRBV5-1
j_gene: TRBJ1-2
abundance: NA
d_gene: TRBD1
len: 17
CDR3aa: CASSHRDRGRLNYGYTF
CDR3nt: TGCGCCAGCAGCCACCGGGACAGGGGGCGACTTAACTATGGCTACACCTTC

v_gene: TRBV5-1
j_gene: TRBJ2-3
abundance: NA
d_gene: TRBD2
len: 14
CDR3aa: CASSSGLAGDTQYF
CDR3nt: TGCGCCAGCAGCTCCGGACTAGCGGGAGATACGCAGTATTTT

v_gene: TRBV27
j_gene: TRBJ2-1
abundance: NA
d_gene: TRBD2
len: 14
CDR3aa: CASTGLAGGEEQFF
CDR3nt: TGTGCCAGCACTGGACTAGCGGGGGGGGAGGAGCAGTTCTTC

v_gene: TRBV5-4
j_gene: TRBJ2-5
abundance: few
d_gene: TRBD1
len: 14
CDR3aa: CASSPDRGRETQYF
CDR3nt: TGTGCCAGCAGCCCCGACAGGGGGAGGGAGACCCAGTACTTC

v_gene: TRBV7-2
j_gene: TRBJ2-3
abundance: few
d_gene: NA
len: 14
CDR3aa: CASSLSRGADTQYF
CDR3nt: TGTGCCAGCAGCTTAAGCAGGGGGGCAGATACGCAGTATTTT

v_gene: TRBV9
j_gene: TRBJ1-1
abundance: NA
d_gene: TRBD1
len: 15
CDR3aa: CASSVEEGARTEAFF
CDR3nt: TGTGCCAGCAGCGTAGAGGAGGGGGCGCGCACTGAAGCTTTCTTT

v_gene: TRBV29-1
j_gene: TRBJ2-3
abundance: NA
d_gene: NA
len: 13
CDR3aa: CSVEVWDSDTQYF
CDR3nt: TGCAGCGTTGAAGTTTGGGACTCAGATACGCAGTATTTT

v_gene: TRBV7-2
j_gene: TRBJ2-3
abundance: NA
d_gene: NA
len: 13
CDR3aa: CASSPPVSDTQYF
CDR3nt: TGTGCCAGCAGCCCCCCCGTGTCGGATACGCAGTATTTT

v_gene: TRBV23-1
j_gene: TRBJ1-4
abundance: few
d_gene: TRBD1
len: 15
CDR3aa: CASTPPGGDNEKLFF
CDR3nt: TGCGCCAGCACCCCGCCAGGGGGTGATAATGAAAAACTGTTTTTT

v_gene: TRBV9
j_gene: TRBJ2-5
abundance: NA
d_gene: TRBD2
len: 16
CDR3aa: CASSVSAGGTGETQYF
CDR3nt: TGTGCCAGCAGCGTATCGGCGGGGGGGACGGGAGAGACCCAGTACTTC

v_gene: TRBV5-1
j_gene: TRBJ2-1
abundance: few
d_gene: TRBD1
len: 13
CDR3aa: CASSSRGRDEQFF
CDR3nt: TGCGCCAGCAGCAGCAGGGGGCGGGATGAGCAGTTCTTC

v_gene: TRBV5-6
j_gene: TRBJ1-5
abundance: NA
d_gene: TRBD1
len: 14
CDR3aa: CASSLWDRTGPQHF
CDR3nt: TGTGCCAGCAGCTTATGGGACAGGACGGGTCCCCAGCATTTT

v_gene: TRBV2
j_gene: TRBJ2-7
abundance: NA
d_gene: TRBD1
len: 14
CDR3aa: CASSSGQGPYEQYF
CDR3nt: TGTGCCAGCAGTTCGGGACAGGGCCCCTACGAGCAGTACTTC

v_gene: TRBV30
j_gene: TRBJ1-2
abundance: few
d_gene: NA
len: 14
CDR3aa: CAWSETGINYGYTF
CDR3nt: TGTGCCTGGAGCGAGACCGGGATCAACTATGGCTACACCTTC

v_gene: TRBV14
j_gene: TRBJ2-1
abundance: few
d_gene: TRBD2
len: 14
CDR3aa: CASSQEVTSVEQFF
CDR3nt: TGTGCCAGCAGCCAAGAGGTAACTAGCGTGGAGCAGTTCTTC

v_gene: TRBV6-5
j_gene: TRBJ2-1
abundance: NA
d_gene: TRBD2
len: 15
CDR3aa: CASSYTSGSYNEQFF
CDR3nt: TGTGCCAGCAGTTACACTAGCGGGTCCTACAATGAGCAGTTCTTC

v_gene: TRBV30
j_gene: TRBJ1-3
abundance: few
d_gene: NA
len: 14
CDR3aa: CAWGGRVSGNTIYF
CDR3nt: TGTGCCTGGGGAGGACGGGTCTCTGGAAACACCATATATTTT

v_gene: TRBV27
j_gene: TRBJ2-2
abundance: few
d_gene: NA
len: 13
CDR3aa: CASSPWNTGELFF
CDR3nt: TGTGCCAGCAGTCCGTGGAACACCGGGGAGCTGTTTTTT